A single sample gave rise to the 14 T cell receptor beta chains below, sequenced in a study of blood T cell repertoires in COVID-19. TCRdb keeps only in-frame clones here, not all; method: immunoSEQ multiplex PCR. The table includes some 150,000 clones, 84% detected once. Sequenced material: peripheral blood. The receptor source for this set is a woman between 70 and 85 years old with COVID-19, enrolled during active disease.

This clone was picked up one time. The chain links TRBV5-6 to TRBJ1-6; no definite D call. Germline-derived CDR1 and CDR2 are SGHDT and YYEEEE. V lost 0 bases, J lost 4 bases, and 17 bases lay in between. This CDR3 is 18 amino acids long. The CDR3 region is CASSLAVNTDFYNSPLHF. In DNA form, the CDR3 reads TGTGCCAGCAGCTTGGCCGTTAATACAGATTTTTATAATTCACCCCTCCACTTT.

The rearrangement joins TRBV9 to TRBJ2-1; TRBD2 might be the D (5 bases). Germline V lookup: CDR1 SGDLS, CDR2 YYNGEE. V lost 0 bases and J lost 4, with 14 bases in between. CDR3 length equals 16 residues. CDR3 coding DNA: TGTGCCAGCAGCGTAGGGGGAGACTCCAGATACAATGAGCAGTTCTTC. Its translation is CASSVGGDSRYNEQFF. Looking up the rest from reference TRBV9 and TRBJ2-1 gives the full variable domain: DSGVTQTPKHLITATGQRVTLRCSPRSGDLSVYWYQQSLDQGLQFLIQYYNGEERAKGNILERFSAQQFPDLHSELNLSSLELGDSALYFCASSVGGDSRYNEQFFGPGTRLTVL.

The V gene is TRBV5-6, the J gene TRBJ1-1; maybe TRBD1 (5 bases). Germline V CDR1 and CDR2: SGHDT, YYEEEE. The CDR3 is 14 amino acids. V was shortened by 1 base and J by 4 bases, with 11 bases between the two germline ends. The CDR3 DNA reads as TGTGCCAGCAGCTTGCGGTGGGGGGGCACTGAAGCTTTCTTT. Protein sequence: CASSLRWGGTEAFF.

The chain's CDR3 is CASSPTDRAYNEQFF. The CDR3 DNA reads TGTGCCAGCAGCCCCACGGACAGGGCCTACAATGAGCAGTTCTTC. V gene TRBV7-3 combines with J gene TRBJ2-1; TRBD1 matches 8 bases. V lost 5 bases to trimming and J lost 2 bases; unmatched junction nucleotides: 5. The CDR3 contains 15 residues. The germline gives CDR1 SGHTA, CDR2 FQGTGA.

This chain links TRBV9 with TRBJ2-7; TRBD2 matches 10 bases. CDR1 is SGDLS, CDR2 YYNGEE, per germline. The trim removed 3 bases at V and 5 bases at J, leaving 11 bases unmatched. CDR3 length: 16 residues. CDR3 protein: CASSGQGLAGVNEQYF. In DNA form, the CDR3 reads TGTGCCAGCAGCGGCCAGGGGCTAGCGGGAGTAAACGAGCAGTACTTC.

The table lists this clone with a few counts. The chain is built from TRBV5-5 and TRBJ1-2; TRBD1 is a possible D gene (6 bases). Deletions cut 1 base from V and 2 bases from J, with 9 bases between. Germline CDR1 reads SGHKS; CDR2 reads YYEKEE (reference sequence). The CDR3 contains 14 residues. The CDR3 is CASSLSRGNYGYTF. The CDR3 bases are TGTGCCAGCAGCTTGTCGAGGGGGAACTATGGCTACACCTTC.

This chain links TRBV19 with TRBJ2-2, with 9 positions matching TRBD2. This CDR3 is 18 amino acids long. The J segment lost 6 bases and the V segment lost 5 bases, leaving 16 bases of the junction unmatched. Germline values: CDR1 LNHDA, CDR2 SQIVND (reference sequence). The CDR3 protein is CASSLFSGSEVVAGELFF. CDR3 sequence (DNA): TGTGCCAGTAGTCTTTTTAGCGGGAGCGAGGTGGTAGCCGGGGAGCTGTTTTTT.

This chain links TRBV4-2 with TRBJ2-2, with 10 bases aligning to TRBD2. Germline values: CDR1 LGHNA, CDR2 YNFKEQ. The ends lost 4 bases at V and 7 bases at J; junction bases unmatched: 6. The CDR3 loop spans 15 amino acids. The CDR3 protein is CASSRERGGLGELFF. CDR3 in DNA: TGTGCCAGCAGCCGTGAGCGGGGGGGCCTCGGGGAGCTGTTTTTT.

CDR3 sequence (DNA): TGTGCCAGCAGTTTCCAGGGGGGCCCCTATAATTCACCCCTCCACTTT. Its protein is CASSFQGGPYNSPLHF. The chain carries TRBV27 and TRBJ1-6; 7 bases agree with TRBD1. Trimming took 3 bases from V and 2 from J; bases not matched to a gene: 4. The CDR3 contains 16 residues. The germline gives CDR1 MNHEY, CDR2 SMNVEV (reference sequence).

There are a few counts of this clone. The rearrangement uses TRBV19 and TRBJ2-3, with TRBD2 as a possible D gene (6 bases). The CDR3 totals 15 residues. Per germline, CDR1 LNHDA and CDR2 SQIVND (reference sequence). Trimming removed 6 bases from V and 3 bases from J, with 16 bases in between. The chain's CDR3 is CASRAGRGETDTQYF. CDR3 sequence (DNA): TGTGCCAGTAGGGCGGGACGGGGTGAGACAGATACGCAGTATTTT.

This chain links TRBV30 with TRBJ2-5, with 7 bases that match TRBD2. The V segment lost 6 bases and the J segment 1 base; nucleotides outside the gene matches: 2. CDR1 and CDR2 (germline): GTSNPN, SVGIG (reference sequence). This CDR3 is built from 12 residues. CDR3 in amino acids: CACTSVQETQYF. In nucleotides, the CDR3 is TGTGCCTGCACTAGCGTCCAAGAGACCCAGTACTTC.

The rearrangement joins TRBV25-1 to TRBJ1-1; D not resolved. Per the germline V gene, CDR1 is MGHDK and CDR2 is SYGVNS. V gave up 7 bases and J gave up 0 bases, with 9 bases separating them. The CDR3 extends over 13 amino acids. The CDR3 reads CASMGSLNTEAFF. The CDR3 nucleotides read TGTGCCAGCATGGGCAGCCTGAACACTGAAGCTTTCTTT.

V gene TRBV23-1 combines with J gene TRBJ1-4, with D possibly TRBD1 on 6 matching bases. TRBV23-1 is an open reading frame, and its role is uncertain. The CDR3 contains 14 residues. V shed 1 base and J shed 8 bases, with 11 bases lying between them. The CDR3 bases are TGCGCCAGCAGTCAATACGGACAGCCCGAAAAACTGTTTTTT. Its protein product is CASSQYGQPEKLFF.

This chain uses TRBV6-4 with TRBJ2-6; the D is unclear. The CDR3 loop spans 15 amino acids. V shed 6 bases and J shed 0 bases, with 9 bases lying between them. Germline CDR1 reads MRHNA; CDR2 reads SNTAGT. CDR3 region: CASSQLHSGANVLTF. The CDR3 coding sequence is TGTGCCAGCAGCCAACTGCACTCTGGGGCCAACGTCCTGACTTTC.